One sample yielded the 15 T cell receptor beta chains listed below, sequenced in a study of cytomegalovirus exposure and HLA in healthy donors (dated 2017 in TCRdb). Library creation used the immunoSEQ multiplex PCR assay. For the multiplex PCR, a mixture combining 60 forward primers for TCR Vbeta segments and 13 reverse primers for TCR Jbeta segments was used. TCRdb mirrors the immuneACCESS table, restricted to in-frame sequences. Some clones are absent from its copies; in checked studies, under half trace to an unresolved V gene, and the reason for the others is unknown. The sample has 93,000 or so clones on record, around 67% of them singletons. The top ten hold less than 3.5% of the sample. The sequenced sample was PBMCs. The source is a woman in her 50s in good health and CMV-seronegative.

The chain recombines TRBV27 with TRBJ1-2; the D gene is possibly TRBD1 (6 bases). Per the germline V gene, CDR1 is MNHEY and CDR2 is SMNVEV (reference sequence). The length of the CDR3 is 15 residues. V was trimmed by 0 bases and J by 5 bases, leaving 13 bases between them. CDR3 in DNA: TGTGCCAGCAGTTTATCGTGGAGGGGGGGGTATGGCTACACCTTC. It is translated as CASSLSWRGGYGYTF.

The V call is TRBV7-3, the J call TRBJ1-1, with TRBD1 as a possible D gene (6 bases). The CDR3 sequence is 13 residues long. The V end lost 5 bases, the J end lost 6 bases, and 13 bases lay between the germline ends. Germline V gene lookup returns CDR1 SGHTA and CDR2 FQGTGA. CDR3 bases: TGTGCCAGCAGCGGTACAGGGAGTTCTGAAGCTTTCTTT. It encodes CASSGTGSSEAFF.

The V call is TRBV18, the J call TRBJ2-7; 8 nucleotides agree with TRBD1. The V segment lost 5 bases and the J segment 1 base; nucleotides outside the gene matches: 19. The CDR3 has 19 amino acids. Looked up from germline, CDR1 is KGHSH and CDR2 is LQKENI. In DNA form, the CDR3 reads TGTGCCAGCTCAGGGGCAATAAGACAGGGGTTGGGAATTTCCTACGAGCAGTACTTC. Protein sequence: CASSGAIRQGLGISYEQYF.

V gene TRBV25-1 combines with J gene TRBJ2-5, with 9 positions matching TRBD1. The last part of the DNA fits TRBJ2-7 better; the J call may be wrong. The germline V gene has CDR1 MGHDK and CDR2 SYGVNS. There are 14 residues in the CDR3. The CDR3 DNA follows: TGTGCCAGCAGTGGGGGACAGGGATCCTACGAGCAGTACTTC. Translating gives CASSGGQGSYEQYF.

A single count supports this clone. CDR3 coding DNA: TGTGCCAGCAGTCCCCTAGCGGGAGGAACCTACGAGCAGTACTTC. It encodes CASSPLAGGTYEQYF. The chain combines TRBV27 with TRBJ2-7, with 11 bases matching TRBD2. The CDR3 has 15 residues. V shed 5 bases, J shed 2 bases, and the junction held 5 bases outside the gene matches. Germline V lookup: CDR1 MNHEY, CDR2 SMNVEV (reference sequence).

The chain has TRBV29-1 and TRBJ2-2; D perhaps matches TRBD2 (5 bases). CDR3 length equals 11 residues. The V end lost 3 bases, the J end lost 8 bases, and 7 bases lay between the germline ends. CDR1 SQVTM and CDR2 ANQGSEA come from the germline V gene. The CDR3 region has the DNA TGCAGCGTTGAGACTATAGGGGAGCTGTTTTTT. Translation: CSVETIGELFF.

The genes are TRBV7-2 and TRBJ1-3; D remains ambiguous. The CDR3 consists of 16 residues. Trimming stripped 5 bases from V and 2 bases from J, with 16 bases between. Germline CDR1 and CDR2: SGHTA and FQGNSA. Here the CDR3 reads CASSQGSGLTGNTIYF. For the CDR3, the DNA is TGTGCCAGCAGCCAAGGGTCCGGACTAACTGGAAACACCATATATTTT.

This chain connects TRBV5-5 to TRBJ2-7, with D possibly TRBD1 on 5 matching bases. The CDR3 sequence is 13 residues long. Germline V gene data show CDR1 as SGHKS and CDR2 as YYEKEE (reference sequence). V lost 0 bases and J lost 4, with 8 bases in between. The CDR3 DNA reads TGTGCCAGCAGCTTGGACAGGCTTTACGAGCAGTACTTC. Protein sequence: CASSLDRLYEQYF.

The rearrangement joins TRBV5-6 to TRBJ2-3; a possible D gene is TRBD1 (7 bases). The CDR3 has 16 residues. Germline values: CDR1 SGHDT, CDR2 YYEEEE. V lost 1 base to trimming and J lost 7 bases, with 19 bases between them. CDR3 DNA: TGTGCCAGCAGCTTGAGAGGGGCAGGGGGGTCGAATACGCAGTATTTT. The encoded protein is CASSLRGAGGSNTQYF.

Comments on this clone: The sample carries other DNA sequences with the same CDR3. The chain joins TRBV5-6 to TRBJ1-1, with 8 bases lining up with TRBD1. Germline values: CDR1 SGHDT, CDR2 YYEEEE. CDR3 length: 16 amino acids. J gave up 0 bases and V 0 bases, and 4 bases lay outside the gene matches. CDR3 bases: TGTGCCAGCAGCTTGGTGACAGGGGCTTTGAACACTGAAGCTTTCTTT. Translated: CASSLVTGALNTEAFF.

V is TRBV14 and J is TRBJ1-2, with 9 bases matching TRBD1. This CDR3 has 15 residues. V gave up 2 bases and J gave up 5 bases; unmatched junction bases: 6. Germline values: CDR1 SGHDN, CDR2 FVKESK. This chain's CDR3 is CASSQWRQGVYGYTF. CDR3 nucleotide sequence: TGTGCCAGCAGCCAATGGAGACAGGGGGTTTATGGCTACACCTTC.

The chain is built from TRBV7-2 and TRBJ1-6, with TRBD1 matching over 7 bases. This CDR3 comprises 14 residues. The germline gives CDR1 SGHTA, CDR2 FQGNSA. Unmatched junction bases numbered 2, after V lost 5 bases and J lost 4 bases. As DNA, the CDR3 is TGTGCCAGCAGCGGGGGACAGTATAATTCACCCCTCCACTTT. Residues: CASSGGQYNSPLHF.

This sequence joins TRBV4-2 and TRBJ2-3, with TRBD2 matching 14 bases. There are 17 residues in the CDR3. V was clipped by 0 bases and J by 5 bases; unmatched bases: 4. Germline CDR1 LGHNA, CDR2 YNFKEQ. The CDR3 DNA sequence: TGTGCCAGCAGCCAAGATGGGACTAGCGGGAGCCTAGATACGCAGTATTTT. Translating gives CASSQDGTSGSLDTQYF.

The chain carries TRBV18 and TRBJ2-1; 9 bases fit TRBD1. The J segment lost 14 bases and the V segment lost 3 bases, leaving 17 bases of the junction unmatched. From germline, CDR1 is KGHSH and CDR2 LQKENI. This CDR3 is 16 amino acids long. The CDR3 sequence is CASSPARDRVIGWKFF. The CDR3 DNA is TGTGCCAGCTCACCGGCCCGGGACAGGGTAATTGGGTGGAAGTTCTTC.

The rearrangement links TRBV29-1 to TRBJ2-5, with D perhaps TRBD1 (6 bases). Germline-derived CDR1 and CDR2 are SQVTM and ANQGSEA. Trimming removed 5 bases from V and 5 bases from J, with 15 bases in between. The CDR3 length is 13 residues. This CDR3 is CSVQRGITETQYF. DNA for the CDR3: TGCAGCGTTCAGAGGGGGATTACGGAGACCCAGTACTTC. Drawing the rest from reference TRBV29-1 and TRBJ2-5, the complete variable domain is SAVISQKPSRDICQRGTSLTIQCQVDSQVTMMFWYRQQPGQSLTLIATANQGSEATYESGFVIDKFPISRPNLTFSTLTVSNMSPEDSSIYLCSVQRGITETQYFGPGTRLLVL.